A selection of T cell receptor beta chains follows, all from one sample in a study of esophageal squamous cell carcinoma under preoperative chemotherapy. TCRdb reanalysed the PCR reads using MiXCR and keeps one entry per CDR3 protein. The data hold some 32,000 distinct CDR3 sequences, with 50% to 60% observed a single time. This sample was gathered from a patient given preoperative chemotherapy. The receptors originated from a human donor with esophageal squamous cell carcinoma. The donor label of this sample is uncertain. Both conserved end residues are part of each CDR3. The order of the fields is J gene, D gene, clone size, V gene, CDR3 protein, CDR3 DNA. The D gene is left open where the match is weak. Some rows mark clone size as missing; the rest say once, few, many or name a class of expanded clone.

TRBJ2-5	.	few	TRBV6-1	CASSPRLGGSGETQYF	TGTGCCAGCAGTCCGAGACTAGGAGGGTCCGGGGAGACCCAGTACTTC
TRBJ2-6	TRBD2	few	TRBV7-2	CASSLGLAGVSGANVLTF	TGTGCCAGCAGCTTGGGACTAGCGGGGGTCTCTGGGGCCAACGTCCTGACTTTC
TRBJ2-1	.	.	TRBV6-5	CASSYDTLETQFF	TGTGCCAGCAGTTACGACACTCTCGAGACCCAGTTCTTC
TRBJ2-3	TRBD1	many	TRBV7-2	CASSLARDRADTQYF	TGTGCCAGCAGCTTAGCGCGGGACAGGGCAGATACGCAGTATTTT
TRBJ2-7	.	.	TRBV6-5	CASSLVSGSYEQYF	TGTGCCAGCAGTTTGGTTAGCGGTTCCTACGAGCAGTACTTC
TRBJ2-1	TRBD1	few	TRBV11-3	CASSPATQGNEQFF	TGTGCCAGCAGCCCCGCCACACAGGGGAATGAGCAGTTCTTC
TRBJ1-5	.	.	TRBV7-8	CASSTDGRGEQPQHF	TGTGCCAGCAGCACAGACGGCAGGGGTGAGCAGCCCCAGCATTTT
TRBJ2-3	.	large	TRBV7-2	CASSQDTDTQYF	TGTGCCAGCAGCCAGGACACAGATACGCAGTATTTT
TRBJ1-4	TRBD1	once	TRBV6-5	CASSYSGRGDEKLFF	TGTGCCAGCAGTTACTCGGGCAGGGGGGATGAAAAACTGTTTTTT
TRBJ2-3	TRBD2	medium-sized	TRBV7-2	CASRVAGGSTDTQYF	TGTGCCAGCAGAGTAGCGGGGGGGAGCACAGATACGCAGTATTTT
TRBJ2-5	TRBD1	.	TRBV20-1	CSARGGPGQGPKETQYF	TGCAGTGCTAGAGGAGGGCCGGGACAGGGACCCAAAGAGACCCAGTACTTC
TRBJ2-3	.	once	TRBV7-2	CASSLSIDPGFANTGTLYF	TGTGCCAGCAGCTTGTCAATCGACCCCGGCTTCGCGAACACAGGGACGCTGTATTTT
TRBJ2-7	.	.	TRBV7-2	CASSFDGGPGEQYF	TGTGCCAGCAGCTTTGACGGGGGCCCCGGCGAGCAGTACTTC
TRBJ1-2	TRBD1	.	TRBV19	CASTRQGGYGYTF	TGTGCCAGTACCCGACAGGGAGGCTATGGCTACACCTTC
TRBJ2-3	TRBD2	.	TRBV7-6	CARLGGGYKDTQYF	TGTGCCAGGCTCGGGGGGGGGTACAAAGATACCCAGTATTTC
TRBJ2-4	.	.	TRBV7-2	CASSLPGLVITDIQYF	TGTGCCAGCAGCTTACCGGGGCTGGTTATCACAGACATTCAGTACTTT
TRBJ1-2	.	medium-sized	TRBV7-2	CASSSLSGGYTF	TGTGCCAGCAGCTCCTTGTCGGGTGGCTACACCTTC
TRBJ2-3	.	.	TRBV7-8	CARGFVGGGTDTQYF	TGTGCCAGGGGCTTCGTCGGCGGGGGCACAGATACCCAGTATTTT
TRBJ2-3	TRBD1	.	TRBV7-2	CGGRGQCAKDTQYF	TGTGGCGGCAGGGGGCAGTGTGCCAAAGACACGCAGTATTTC
TRBJ2-1	.	.	TRBV5-1	CASSLSASGNEQFF	TGCGCCAGCAGCTTGTCGGCCAGTGGCAATGAGCAGTTCTTC
TRBJ2-1	.	many	TRBV6-1	CASKDQALGPVEQFF	TGTGCCAGTAAAGACCAAGCCCTCGGACCGGTGGAGCAGTTCTTC
TRBJ2-5	TRBD2	.	TRBV19	CASSISASGGATQETQYF	TGTGCCAGTAGTATTTCCGCTAGCGGGGGGGCCACCCAGGAGACCCAGTACTTC
TRBJ1-6	.	.	TRBV6-1	CASSARDAGTPLHF	TGTGCCAGCAGCGCACGGGACGCGGGGACGCCCCTCCACTTT
TRBJ2-2	.	medium-sized	TRBV6-5	CASVGTGELFF	TGTGCCAGCGTAGGCACCGGGGAGCTGTTTTTT
TRBJ2-5	.	few	TRBV12-3/TRBV12-4	CASSLAVGRIDEQYF	TGTGCCAGCAGTTTGGCGGTCGGACGAATAGATGAGCAGTACTTC
TRBJ2-5	.	.	TRBV7-2	CAGSAGLNPDTQYF	TGTGCCGGCAGCGCGGGGCTAAACCCAGATACCCAGTACTTC
TRBJ2-3	.	few	TRBV7-3	CASSLAGSTSTDTQYF	TGTGCCAGCAGCTTAGCGGGTAGTACTAGCACAGATACGCAGTATTTT
TRBJ1-1	.	.	TRBV27	CASSLFGSTPRTEAFF	TGTGCCAGCAGTTTATTCGGCAGCACCCCGAGGACTGAAGCTTTCTTT
TRBJ2-3	.	.	TRBV7-9	CGRDRDTQYF	TGTGGCCGCGACAGGGATACGCAGTATTTT
TRBJ2-4	.	.	TRBV12-3/TRBV12-4	CAWGRGATNTQYF	.
TRBJ2-1	.	.	TRBV12-3/TRBV12-4	CASNHRRINYNEQFF	TGTGCCAGCAACCACCGCCGGATCAACTACAATGAGCAGTTCTTC
TRBJ2-3	.	.	TRBV12-3/TRBV12-4	CASRAGRGSTDTQYF	TGTGCCAGCAGGGCAGGGCGGGGTAGCACAGATACGCAGTATTTT
TRBJ2-6	.	once	TRBV7-2	CASSFRGSGAYVQTF	TGTGCCAGCAGCTTCAGGGGTTCTGGGGCCTACGTCCAGACCTTC
TRBJ2-5	.	.	TRBV12-3/TRBV12-4	CASSFGGAEETQYF	TGTGCCAGCAGTTTTGGGGGGGCCGAAGAGACCCAGTACTTC
TRBJ2-3	TRBD2	.	TRBV6-1	CASGGNGGGGPETQYF	TGTGCCAGCGGGGGCAACGGGGGGGGCGGGCCAGAGACGCAGTATTTT
TRBJ2-3	.	many	TRBV6-4	CASDLCRTRTDTQYF	TGTGCCAGCGACCTTTGCAGGACACGCACAGATACGCAGTATTTT
TRBJ1-1	.	many	TRBV7-7	CASRNTEAFF	TGTGCTAGCCGGAACACTGAAGCTTTCTTT
TRBJ2-3	.	.	TRBV7-8	CASSRLRGANTGAQYF	TGTGCCAGCAGCCGCCTACGGGGGGCGAACACAGGGGCGCAGTATTTT
TRBJ2-3	TRBD1	few	TRBV5-5	CASSARGGPTDTQYF	TGTGCCAGCTCCGCCAGAGGGGGCCCCACAGATACGCAGTATTTT
TRBJ2-5	.	.	TRBV6-1	CASGRNEGDGADTQYF	TGTGCCAGCGGGCGCAACGAGGGGGACGGGGCAGATACCCAGTACTTC
TRBJ2-5	.	.	TRBV6-1	CAGSGGRDVETQYF	TGTGCGGGCAGTGGGGGACGTGACGTAGAGACCCAGTATTTC
TRBJ2-3	TRBD2	.	TRBV7-3	CASSRELGRGAKDTQYF	TGTGCCAGCAGCCGCGAACTGGGGCGGGGGGCTAAAGACACGCAGTATTTT
TRBJ2-3	.	.	TRBV5-1	CASSRGTSGTDTQYF	TGCGCCAGCAGCCGTGGGACTTCGGGGACAGATACGCAGTATTTT
TRBJ2-3	TRBD2	few	TRBV7-2	CASSFRIAGAADTQYF	TGTGCCAGCAGCTTCCGAATAGCGGGAGCTGCAGATACGCAGTATTTT
TRBJ2-1	TRBD2	.	TRBV7-2	CASSLGGRRQTQFF	TGTGCCAGCAGCTTAGGCGGGAGACGGCAGACCCAGTTCTTC
TRBJ1-1	.	few	TRBV18	CASSPPSRGSNTEAFF	TGTGCCAGCTCACCACCCTCACGGGGTTCGAACACTGAAGCTTTCTTT
TRBJ2-2	.	many	TRBV6-8	CASSYSSPGSGGELFF	TGTGCCAGCAGTTACTCCTCGCCGGGAAGCGGCGGGGAGCTGTTTTTT
TRBJ2-5	.	few	TRBV6-1	CASTPPQYF	TGTGCCAGCACCCCCCCCCAGTACTTC
TRBJ2-3	TRBD2	.	TRBV6-4	CASIAGGGGQYF	TGTGCCAGCATAGCGGGAGGGGGAGGGCAGTATTTT
TRBJ2-7	.	.	TRBV7-3	CASSLGGPSEQYF	TGTGCCAGCAGCTTAGGAGGGCCCTCCGAGCAGTACTTC
TRBJ2-5	TRBD1	.	TRBV28	CASSSPDRAQETQYF	TGTGCCAGCAGTTCCCCGGACAGGGCCCAAGAGACCCAGTACTTC